The 6 T cell receptor beta chains listed next were all sequenced from one sample in a study of breast tumors, draining lymph nodes, adjacent tissues. Axillary draining lymph nodes of breast cancer patients supplied the node samples. TCRdb reanalysed the multiplex PCR reads using MiXCR and keeps one entry per CDR3 protein. The repertoire consists of around 290,000 distinct CDR3 sequences, with 30% to 35% occurring once and the leading ten covering roughly 1.2%. Sequencing input: axillary lymph node tissue. The receptors derive from a female donor with breast cancer. Some clones in this sample may be carry-over from other donors' samples.

The CDR3 is CASLARTSGRGPDTQYF. CDR3 DNA sequence: TGTGCCAGCTTGGCCCGGACTAGCGGGAGGGGCCCAGATACGCAGTATTTT. V and J are TRBV2 and TRBJ2-3; 15 positions agree with TRBD2. With V trimmed by 8 bases and J by 4 bases, 10 bases remained unmatched. Germline CDR1 and CDR2: SNHLY and FYNNEI. CDR3 length equals 17 residues.

The table lists this clonotype with a few counts. A much larger clone sits a single nucleotide away, making a read error possible. No conserved phenylalanine or tryptophan ends this CDR3, so it is likely a read error. The rearrangement links TRBV7-9 to TRBJ2-7, with TRBD1 identical over 10 bases. CDR3 size: 14 residues. V gave up 4 bases and J gave up 6 bases; unmatched junction bases: 6. Germline V lookup: CDR1 SEHNR, CDR2 FQNEAQ (reference sequence). The CDR3 nucleotides read TGTGCCAGCAGCTCCTTTGACAGGGGGCCCGAGCAGTACCTC. The encoded protein is CASSSFDRGPEQYL.

This clonotype occurred once. Just one base apart from a much larger clone, this may be a read error. V is TRBV5-1 and J is TRBJ1-4; D may be TRBD1 (6 bases). Germline CDR1 is SGHRS and CDR2 is YFSETQ. The CDR3 runs 15 residues. The V end lost 5 bases, the J end lost 3 bases, and 14 bases lay between the germline ends. CDR3 bases: TGCGCCAGCAGGGGGGGACACCTCTCTAATGAAAAACTGTTTTTT. It yields the protein CASRGGHLSNEKLFF. Based on the CDR3 plus reference TRBV5-1 and TRBJ1-4, the full variable domain is KAGVTQTPRYLIKTRGQQVTLSCSPISGHRSVSWYQQTPGQGLQFLFEYFSETQRNKGNFPGRFSGRQFSNSRSEMNVSTLELGDSALYLCASRGGHLSNEKLFFGSGTQLSVL.

This clonotype was counted ten times or more. This chain uses TRBV25-1 with TRBJ2-2; tentatively, D is TRBD1 (5 bases). Trimming shortened V by 2 bases and J by 5 bases, and 9 bases separated the two germline ends. The V gene's germline CDR1 is MGHDK and CDR2 SYGVNS. This CDR3 is built from 14 residues. CDR3 bases: TGTGCCAGCAGTGAAGTAAAGGGGACCGGGGAGCTGTTTTTT. This encodes CASSEVKGTGELFF.

This clonotype occurred many times. This rearrangement joins TRBV6-6 to TRBJ1-2, with D possibly matching TRBD1 (6 bases). Germline V gives CDR1 MNHNY, CDR2 SVGAGI (reference sequence). The CDR3 sequence is 15 residues long. The V end was cut by 6 bases, the J end by 4 bases, with 18 bases between. The CDR3, as DNA: TGTGCCAGCAGCCCCCGACAGGTTTCTAGCTATGGCTACACCTTC. Its protein product is CASSPRQVSSYGYTF.

This clonotype showed up many times. The chain has TRBV20-1 and TRBJ2-2; perhaps TRBD2 as D (6 bases). V shed 4 bases and J shed 0 bases, with 12 bases lying between them. The germline V gene has CDR1 DFQATT and CDR2 SNEGSKA (reference sequence). The CDR3 runs to 15 residues. CDR3: CSAMISGSNTGELFF. The CDR3 DNA is TGCAGTGCTATGATTAGCGGATCGAACACCGGGGAGCTGTTTTTT.